These T cell receptor beta chains were read from a single sample in a study of T cell repertoires in cytomegalovirus infection. TCRdb independently ran MiXCR on the reads; one entry per CDR3 protein. The sample consists of around 300,000 distinct CDR3 sequences, more than 8% of them appearing once. Sequencing input: PBMCs. The receptor set was obtained from a human donor in good health (CMV status not recorded). Some clones in this sample may be carry-over from other donors' samples. CDR3s include the opening cysteine and the closing phenylalanine or tryptophan. A D gene is named only where the DNA matches it firmly. Expanded clones get a size class; other rows say once, few or many, or leave the size out.

CDR3 protein	CDR3 DNA	V gene	D gene	clone size	J gene
CASSFRLPRGGEYF	TGTGCCAGCAGTTTTCGGTTGCCTCGAGGTGGGGAGTACTTC	TRBV28	NA	many	TRBJ2-7
CAIRTGTVWSPLHF	TGTGCCATCAGGACCGGGACAGTATGGTCACCCCTCCACTTT	TRBV10-3	TRBD1	NA	TRBJ1-6
CASSFPDTGTSGSPPREQYF	TGTGCCAGCAGCTTCCCAGATACCGGGACTAGCGGGAGCCCTCCGCGTGAGCAGTACTTC	TRBV7-2	TRBD2	few	TRBJ2-7
CASSPPIGAQYF	TGTGCCAGCAGCCCTCCAATTGGGGCCCAGTACTTC	TRBV7-9	NA	NA	TRBJ2-5
CASSIRLAEGRETQYF	TGTGCCAGTAGTATAAGGCTAGCGGAGGGTAGGGAGACCCAGTACTTC	TRBV19	TRBD2	NA	TRBJ2-5
CASSQDSRGVNEQFF	TGCGCCAGCAGCCAAGATTCGCGGGGGGTCAATGAGCAGTTCTTC	TRBV4-3	TRBD2	many	TRBJ2-1
CASSPPPSGGSTGELFF	TGTGCCAGCAGCCCCCCTCCTAGCGGGGGGTCCACCGGGGAGCTGTTTTTT	TRBV7-2	TRBD2	many	TRBJ2-2
CASSQVGTLKQFF	TGCGCCAGCAGCCAAGTCGGGACTCTCAAGCAGTTCTTC	TRBV4-1	NA	NA	TRBJ2-1
CASSPRTASSYNSPLHF	TGTGCCAGCAGCCCGCGGACCGCGAGCTCCTATAATTCACCCCTCCACTTT	TRBV7-2	NA	many	TRBJ1-6
CSARPSSYEQYF	TGCAGTGCTAGGCCCAGCTCCTACGAGCAGTACTTC	TRBV20-1	NA	few	TRBJ2-7
CASTPGSPGNQPQHF	TGTGCCAGCACCCCAGGTTCCCCTGGTAATCAGCCCCAGCATTTT	TRBV12-3/TRBV12-4	NA	once	TRBJ1-5
CASSMAGMGAQETQYF	TGTGCCAGCAGCATGGCAGGGATGGGGGCCCAAGAGACCCAGTACTTC	TRBV7-8	NA	many	TRBJ2-5
CATKEAVGEQYF	TGTGCCACCAAAGAGGCAGTCGGCGAGCAGTACTTC	TRBV10-3	NA	NA	TRBJ2-7
CASSQGGTTEAFF	TGTGCCAGCAGCCAAGGGGGTACCACTGAAGCTTTCTTT	TRBV7-2	NA	many	TRBJ1-1
CASSLGTNQPQHF	TGTGCCAGCAGTTTGGGTACAAATCAGCCCCAGCATTTT	TRBV27	NA	many	TRBJ1-5
CASTNEGAWRAFF	TGTGCCAGCACAAATGAGGGGGCGTGGAGAGCTTTCTTT	TRBV28	TRBD1	many	TRBJ1-1
CASSLTGVDEAFF	TGTGCCAGCAGCTTGACAGGGGTGGATGAAGCTTTCTTT	TRBV7-2	TRBD1	many	TRBJ1-1
CASRPRGYGEKLFF	TGTGCCAGCAGACCTAGGGGATATGGTGAAAAACTGTTTTTT	TRBV7-9	NA	many	TRBJ1-4
CASSLAIGSNKADTQYF	TGTGCCAGCAGCTTAGCTATTGGCTCCAATAAAGCGGATACGCAGTATTTT	TRBV7-2	NA	many	TRBJ2-3
CASSLYTGQVNTEAFF	TGTGCCAGCAGCCTCTATACGGGACAAGTGAACACTGAAGCTTTCTTT	TRBV7-2	NA	many	TRBJ1-1
CASSTLAGRAEQYF	TGTGCCAGCAGTACCTTAGCGGGACGCGCCGAGCAGTACTTC	TRBV6-6	TRBD2	few	TRBJ2-7
CASSQDRGGSTDTQYF	TGCGCCAGCAGCCAAGATCGCGGGGGAAGCACAGATACGCAGTATTTT	TRBV4-1	TRBD2	many	TRBJ2-3
CASSRDRAPETQYF	TGTGCCAGCAGTCGAGACAGGGCCCCAGAGACCCAGTACTTC	TRBV7-2	TRBD1	few	TRBJ2-5
CASSLKGTSGGALQETQYF	TGTGCCAGCAGCTTAAAGGGGACTAGCGGGGGGGCCCTCCAAGAGACCCAGTACTTC	TRBV7-3	TRBD2	many	TRBJ2-5
CASTPRGGTEQYF	TGTGCCAGCACCCCTAGGGGGGGTACCGAGCAGTACTTC	TRBV7-9	NA	many	TRBJ2-7
CASSLPPFYNEQFF	TGTGCCAGCAGTCTCCCCCCGTTTTACAATGAGCAGTTCTTC	TRBV27	NA	few	TRBJ2-1
CASSLSPNRGGGYTF	TGTGCCAGCAGTTTATCTCCAAACCGGGGAGGTGGCTACACCTTC	TRBV12-3/TRBV12-4	NA	NA	TRBJ1-2
CASSPRTAATYEQYF	TGTGCCAGCAGCCCAAGGACGGCGGCGACCTACGAGCAGTACTTC	TRBV7-2	NA	few	TRBJ2-7
CASSYRAYQPQHF	TGTGCCAGCAGCTATAGGGCGTATCAGCCCCAGCATTTT	TRBV27	NA	many	TRBJ1-5
CASSESSINQPQHF	TGCGCCAGCAGTGAGTCCAGCATAAATCAGCCCCAGCATTTT	TRBV10-2	NA	NA	TRBJ1-5
CASRAYEAGGPYNEQFF	TGTGCCAGCAGAGCCTATGAAGCGGGGGGGCCTTACAATGAGCAGTTCTTC	TRBV6-6	TRBD2	many	TRBJ2-1
CASSLGRSFSTEAFF	TGTGCCAGCAGCTTAGGACGGAGTTTTTCCACTGAAGCTTTCTTT	TRBV7-2	NA	NA	TRBJ1-1
CASSFQGNQPQHF	TGTGCCAGCAGCTTTCAGGGGAATCAGCCCCAGCATTTT	TRBV7-2	NA	many	TRBJ1-5
CASSSSHRSGANVLTF	TGTGCCAGCAGTTCCAGCCACCGCTCAGGGGCCAACGTCCTGACTTTC	TRBV6-2/TRBV6-3	NA	few	TRBJ2-6
CSAREGARANVLTF	TGCAGTGCTAGAGAGGGGGCTAGGGCCAACGTCCTGACTTTC	TRBV20-1	NA	many	TRBJ2-6
CASSLRGGTSTRGLFF	TGTGCCAGCAGCCTCCGAGGCGGGACATCAACCCGCGGGCTGTTTTTT	TRBV7-3	NA	many	TRBJ2-2
CASITQGGVYNEQFF	TGTGCCAGCATCACTCAAGGGGGGGTTTACAATGAGCAGTTCTTC	TRBV7-2	NA	many	TRBJ2-1
CASSLGGRNTQYF	TGTGCCAGCAGTTTAGGAGGGCGTAATACGCAGTATTTT	TRBV12-3/TRBV12-4	NA	many	TRBJ2-3
CASSATSGPSTNEQFF	TGCGCCAGCAGCGCGACTAGCGGACCATCCACCAATGAGCAGTTCTTC	TRBV4-3	TRBD2	many	TRBJ2-1
CASSPPPRTGVVDTEAFF	TGTGCCAGCAGCCCTCCCCCGCGGACAGGGGTGGTTGACACTGAAGCTTTCTTT	TRBV5-4	TRBD1	NA	TRBJ1-1
CASSSVGDTQYF	TGTGCCAGCAGTTCGGTCGGAGATACGCAGTATTTT	TRBV28	NA	few	TRBJ2-3
CASSSPDRGGADEQFF	TGTGCCAGCAGTTCCCCGGATAGGGGGGGAGCCGATGAGCAGTTCTTC	TRBV12-3/TRBV12-4	NA	many	TRBJ2-1
CASSPRGRSQETQYF	TGTGCCAGCAGTCCCCGAGGACGGAGCCAAGAGACCCAGTACTTC	TRBV27	NA	NA	TRBJ2-5
CASTAGVTNYGYTF	TGTGCCTCCACGGCGGGGGTAACAAACTATGGCTACACCTTC	TRBV11-2	NA	few	TRBJ1-2